Following are 8 T cell receptor beta chains from one sample sequenced in a study of OX40 agonist ivuxolimab in advanced cancers. The protocol was immunoSEQ multiplex PCR, while the TCRdb copy is restricted to in-frame clones and leaves out a portion. The data hold about 26,000 clones, with roughly four fifths observed a single time. The sample here was CD4+ or CD8+ T cells sorted from blood, taken in a trial of the OX40 agonist ivuxolimab. All receptors come from an adult with an advanced solid tumor such as melanoma, head and neck, liver or kidney cancer.

The V gene is TRBV27, the J gene TRBJ2-5, with 8 bases aligning to TRBD2. The CDR3 extends over 13 amino acids. Germline assignment: CDR1 MNHEY and CDR2 SMNVEV (reference sequence). V lost 5 bases to trimming and J lost 5 bases; unmatched junction nucleotides: 4. The CDR3 here is CASSRGGGETQYF. In nucleotides, the CDR3 is TGTGCCAGCAGTCGGGGGGGCGGGGAGACCCAGTACTTC.

The rearrangement uses TRBV14 and TRBJ2-3, with TRBD2 matching over 9 bases. V shed 4 bases, J shed 5 bases, and the junction held 7 bases outside the gene matches. This CDR3 contains 15 residues. Germline V gene data show CDR1 as SGHDN and CDR2 as FVKESK. CDR3 protein: CASSPIAGAVDTQYF. The CDR3 DNA sequence: TGTGCCAGCAGCCCTATAGCGGGGGCCGTAGATACGCAGTATTTT.

This chain joins TRBV5-6 and TRBJ2-2; 8 nucleotides line up with TRBD1. Germline trimming cut 4 bases from V and 1 base from J; bases unmatched to any gene: 6. The germline V gene encodes CDR1 SGHDT and CDR2 YYEEEE. The CDR3 has 16 residues. The CDR3 sequence: CASSVAGTGNTGELFF. The CDR3 DNA sequence: TGTGCCAGCAGCGTCGCCGGGACAGGGAACACCGGGGAGCTGTTTTTT.

On this clone: The junction and the germline gene differ at one end; a read error may be behind it. The CDR3 region is CASSWGNEQFF. CDR3 in DNA: TGTGCCAGCAGCTGGGGAAATGAGCAGTTCTTC. This chain joins TRBV5-1 and TRBJ2-1, with unresolved D. There are 11 residues in the CDR3. Germline values: CDR1 SGHRS, CDR2 YFSETQ.

CDR3 sequence reads: CASSESFRNQDEQFF. The CDR3 DNA follows: TGCGCCAGCAGTGAGTCGTTCAGGAATCAAGATGAGCAGTTCTTC. The chain employs TRBV10-2 and TRBJ2-1; D is undetermined. Trimming pared 0 bases from V and 8 bases from J, leaving 14 bases between. CDR3 length: 15 amino acids. Germline V gene data show CDR1 as WSHSY and CDR2 as SAAADI.

The chain recombines TRBV7-9 with TRBJ2-5; 12 positions agree with TRBD1. Unmatched junction bases numbered 9, after V lost 4 bases and J lost 0 bases. The CDR3 runs to 18 residues. Germline V gene data show CDR1 as SEHNR and CDR2 as FQNEAQ (reference sequence). For the CDR3, the DNA is TGTGCCAGCAGCTCCGAGGTTGGGGACAGGGGGCACCAAGAGACCCAGTACTTC. This translates into CASSSEVGDRGHQETQYF.

The J gene is TRBJ2-7, the V gene TRBV29-1; 8 bases are shared with TRBD1. The ends lost 2 bases at V and 7 bases at J; junction bases unmatched: 7. This CDR3 is 13 amino acids long. Germline assignment: CDR1 SQVTM and CDR2 ANQGSEA. CDR3 sequence (DNA): TGCAGCGTTGAATCGTCAGGGGGCCGGGAGCAGTACTTC. It codes for CSVESSGGREQYF.

DNA for the CDR3: TGTGCCAGCAGTGAAGGACAGGGTGGGTCAGATACGCAGTATTTT. It yields the protein CASSEGQGGSDTQYF. The rearrangement links TRBV6-1 to TRBJ2-3, with 7 bases aligning to TRBD1. CDR3 length: 15 residues. J gave up 4 bases and V 1 base, and 5 bases lay outside the gene matches. Germline V lookup: CDR1 MNHNS, CDR2 SASEGT.